This T cell receptor (beta chain) was documented in a study of blood T cell repertoires in COVID-19. Study-level information: The origin of the acute and convalescent COVID-19 samples was the United States, Italy and Spain. T cells, B-cell-depleted T cells, or PBMCs supplied cDNA or gDNA.

Germline V gene data show CDR1 as MGHRA and CDR2 as YSYEKL. Trimming removed 4 bases from V and 3 bases from J, with 12 bases in between. The CDR3 consists of 15 residues. The authors' processing: Estimated nucleated cell counts came from reference gene primer amplification. Using immunoSEQ multiplex PCR, the repertoire was profiled, and TCRdb retains in-frame clones only, with some absent. The V and J calls and clone size were taken over from that table, and D and trimming were inferred from the DNA. The data show some 120,000 clones, about 84% seen once. In its sample, this clone was seen once. V usage is TRBV4-1 and J usage is TRBJ1-4; D remains unclear. Material: peripheral blood. The receptor comes from a woman aged 55-70 years with acute or convalescent COVID-19. CDR3 coding DNA: TGCGCCAGCAGCCTCACTATCGCCGCTAATGAAAAACTGTTTTTT. It codes for CASSLTIAANEKLFF.